This is a list of T cell receptor beta chains from one sample in a study of regulatory T cells in long-lasting Graves disease. One entry per CDR3 protein, called by TCRdb with MiXCR from the multiplex PCR reads. The data hold 400,000 to 450,000 distinct CDR3 sequences, with under 15% observed a single time. These data were also reused for a study on T cells in Graves' hyperthyroidism and ophthalmopathy.

This specimen was peripheral blood mononuclear cells (PBMCs), taken at new diagnosis, from a patient treated with antithyroid drugs. The receptor set was obtained from a woman aged 25 to 39 with Graves disease. Each CDR3 is given with its conserved first and last residue. The D gene is left open where the match is weak. Size is stated for part of the rows, as once, few or many counts, or as a class when the clone is expanded.

v_call: TRBV6-1
d_call: TRBD2
j_call: TRBJ2-5
clone_size: many
cdr3_nt: TGTGCCAGCAGAAAGCGGGAAGGAGAGACCCAGTACTTC
cdr3_aa: CASRKREGETQYF

v_call: TRBV15
d_call: TRBD2
j_call: TRBJ2-4
clone_size: .
cdr3_nt: TGTGCCACCAGCTCATTGGCGGGGGGCGCAGCCAAAAACATTCAGTACTTC
cdr3_aa: CATSSLAGGAAKNIQYF

v_call: TRBV20-1
d_call: TRBD2
j_call: TRBJ2-5
clone_size: many
cdr3_nt: TGCAGTGCCGTAGCGGGACTAGCGGGGGGGCAAGAGACCCAGTACTTC
cdr3_aa: CSAVAGLAGGQETQYF

v_call: TRBV2
d_call: .
j_call: TRBJ2-7
clone_size: .
cdr3_nt: TGTGCCAGCAGTGATGCGGACGTAAGGAGTTCGCGCGAGCAGTACTTC
cdr3_aa: CASSDADVRSSREQYF

v_call: TRBV27
d_call: .
j_call: TRBJ2-7
clone_size: few
cdr3_nt: TGTGCCAGCAGTTTTCATGGCCGGACGTACGAGCAGTACTTC
cdr3_aa: CASSFHGRTYEQYF

v_call: TRBV5-1
d_call: TRBD2
j_call: TRBJ2-7
clone_size: many
cdr3_nt: TGCGCCAGCAGCGAGGGACTAGCGGGACCGTACGAGCAGTACTTC
cdr3_aa: CASSEGLAGPYEQYF

v_call: TRBV30
d_call: .
j_call: TRBJ1-2
clone_size: few
cdr3_nt: TGTGCCTGGAATCTTGTGAGAGGTGGCTACACCTTC
cdr3_aa: CAWNLVRGGYTF

v_call: TRBV24-1
d_call: .
j_call: TRBJ2-7
clone_size: many
cdr3_nt: TGTGCCACCAGTGACCCTTACGAGCAGTACTTC
cdr3_aa: CATSDPYEQYF

v_call: TRBV6-1
d_call: .
j_call: TRBJ1-1
clone_size: .
cdr3_nt: TGTGCCAGCAGAGACAGGAAAAACACTGAAGCTTTCTTT
cdr3_aa: CASRDRKNTEAFF

v_call: TRBV12-3/TRBV12-4
d_call: TRBD1
j_call: TRBJ1-5
clone_size: many
cdr3_nt: TGTGCCAGCAGTGCCACCGGGACAGGGGGCCTCACTCAGCCCCAGCATTTT
cdr3_aa: CASSATGTGGLTQPQHF

v_call: TRBV18
d_call: .
j_call: TRBJ1-4
clone_size: many
cdr3_nt: TGTGCCAGCTCACCCCTTGTTTCCGGGACAACTAATGAAAAACTGTTTTTT
cdr3_aa: CASSPLVSGTTNEKLFF

v_call: TRBV7-2
d_call: .
j_call: TRBJ2-1
clone_size: many
cdr3_nt: TGTGCCAGCAGCTTTCGGGGGTGGGGGTACTACAATGAGCAGTTCTTC
cdr3_aa: CASSFRGWGYYNEQFF

v_call: TRBV7-9
d_call: .
j_call: TRBJ2-3
clone_size: .
cdr3_nt: TGTGCCAGCAGCTCACAGGGTAGGACAGATACGCAGTATTTT
cdr3_aa: CASSSQGRTDTQYF

v_call: TRBV2
d_call: TRBD2
j_call: TRBJ2-7
clone_size: few
cdr3_nt: TGTGCCAGCAGGGCCAGCGGGAGAGGTTACGGGCAGTACTTC
cdr3_aa: CASRASGRGYGQYF

v_call: TRBV6-2/TRBV6-3
d_call: TRBD1
j_call: TRBJ2-7
clone_size: .
cdr3_nt: TGTGCCAGCACTCCGGGACAGGGCCACTACGAGCAGTACTTC
cdr3_aa: CASTPGQGHYEQYF

v_call: TRBV15
d_call: .
j_call: TRBJ1-5
clone_size: many
cdr3_nt: TGTGCCACCAGCATTGCCGGGGCACCAAATCAGCCCCAGCATTTT
cdr3_aa: CATSIAGAPNQPQHF

v_call: TRBV20-1
d_call: .
j_call: TRBJ1-6
clone_size: few
cdr3_nt: TGCAGTGCTATTCATCGGAGGGAGAATTCACCCCTCCACTTT
cdr3_aa: CSAIHRRENSPLHF

v_call: TRBV12-3/TRBV12-4
d_call: .
j_call: TRBJ2-7
clone_size: many
cdr3_nt: TGTGCCAGCAGTTACGGCGGGTCCACCTACGAGCAGTACTTC
cdr3_aa: CASSYGGSTYEQYF

v_call: TRBV20-1
d_call: TRBD1
j_call: TRBJ2-5
clone_size: .
cdr3_nt: TGCAGTGCTAGAGTCGACAGGGGATCGGAGACCCAGTACTTC
cdr3_aa: CSARVDRGSETQYF

v_call: TRBV7-3
d_call: TRBD2
j_call: TRBJ2-1
clone_size: many
cdr3_nt: TGTGCCAGCAGCTCGGGACTAGCGGGACACAATGAGCAGTTCTTC
cdr3_aa: CASSSGLAGHNEQFF

v_call: TRBV18
d_call: TRBD1
j_call: TRBJ1-1
clone_size: many
cdr3_nt: TGTGCCAGCTCACCGGGACAGGCCGCCAATGAAGCTTTCTTT
cdr3_aa: CASSPGQAANEAFF

v_call: TRBV12-3/TRBV12-4
d_call: .
j_call: TRBJ2-3
clone_size: .
cdr3_nt: TGTGCCAGCAGCTGGGGCTCCTGGGCGCAGTATTTT
cdr3_aa: CASSWGSWAQYF

v_call: TRBV3-1
d_call: .
j_call: TRBJ2-2
clone_size: many
cdr3_nt: TGTGCCAGCAGCCAAGAGAACGGGGAGCTGTTTTTT
cdr3_aa: CASSQENGELFF

v_call: TRBV2
d_call: .
j_call: TRBJ2-2
clone_size: many
cdr3_nt: TGTGCCAGCAGTCCGAGCGGAGTGAACACCGGGGAGCTGTTTTTT
cdr3_aa: CASSPSGVNTGELFF

v_call: TRBV12-3/TRBV12-4
d_call: .
j_call: TRBJ2-6
clone_size: .
cdr3_nt: TGTGCCAGCAGCGGGACTCCTGGGGCCAACGTCCTGACTTTC
cdr3_aa: CASSGTPGANVLTF

v_call: TRBV12-3/TRBV12-4
d_call: TRBD2
j_call: TRBJ2-1
clone_size: few
cdr3_nt: TGTGCCAGCAGTTTCATCACCGGACTAGCGGGAGAAGGCAAGTTCTTC
cdr3_aa: CASSFITGLAGEGKFF

v_call: TRBV3-1
d_call: .
j_call: TRBJ2-2
clone_size: few
cdr3_nt: TGTGCCAGCAGCCCCCGGGGCGGCGGGGCTGGCGGGGAGCTGTTTTTT
cdr3_aa: CASSPRGGGAGGELFF

v_call: TRBV24-1
d_call: .
j_call: TRBJ2-7
clone_size: few
cdr3_nt: TGTGCCACCTCCGAAGGGGGACCGCAGTACTTC
cdr3_aa: CATSEGGPQYF

v_call: TRBV4-1
d_call: TRBD1
j_call: TRBJ2-7
clone_size: .
cdr3_nt: TGCGCCAGCAGCCAAGCTGGGACAGGGTGGGAGCAGTACTTC
cdr3_aa: CASSQAGTGWEQYF

v_call: TRBV9
d_call: TRBD2
j_call: TRBJ2-1
clone_size: few
cdr3_nt: TGTGCCAGCAGCGTAGCGGTTCGCGGGACTAGGGACAATGAGCAGTTCTTC
cdr3_aa: CASSVAVRGTRDNEQFF

v_call: TRBV28
d_call: .
j_call: TRBJ1-6
clone_size: .
cdr3_nt: TGTGCCAGCCAGGACAGCCTGTCCGAGACATCTTATAATTCACCCCTCCACTTT
cdr3_aa: CASQDSLSETSYNSPLHF

v_call: TRBV5-1
d_call: .
j_call: TRBJ2-1
clone_size: .
cdr3_nt: TGCGCCAGCAGCCCAATCGGGACTGAATACAATGAGCAGTTCTTC
cdr3_aa: CASSPIGTEYNEQFF

v_call: TRBV28
d_call: TRBD1
j_call: TRBJ2-7
clone_size: many
cdr3_nt: TGTGCCAGCAGTCCTAGGACAGGGGGCGGTTACGAGCAGTACTTC
cdr3_aa: CASSPRTGGGYEQYF

v_call: TRBV28
d_call: .
j_call: TRBJ2-7
clone_size: few
cdr3_nt: TGTGCCAGCAGGCCTTCGATCGTCCGCGAGCAGTACTTC
cdr3_aa: CASRPSIVREQYF

v_call: TRBV24-1
d_call: .
j_call: TRBJ2-5
clone_size: many
cdr3_nt: TGTGCCACCAGTGAGACCTTCCAAGAGACCCAGTACTTC
cdr3_aa: CATSETFQETQYF

v_call: TRBV28
d_call: .
j_call: TRBJ1-5
clone_size: .
cdr3_nt: TGTGCCAGCAGTCCCACGGGGGAAAGTAGGAAGCCCCAGCATTTT
cdr3_aa: CASSPTGESRKPQHF

v_call: TRBV9
d_call: .
j_call: TRBJ2-1
clone_size: many
cdr3_nt: TGTGCCAGCAGCGTCTCCCGGGACGGTTCCTACAATGAGCAGTTCTTC
cdr3_aa: CASSVSRDGSYNEQFF

v_call: TRBV6-9
d_call: .
j_call: TRBJ1-2
clone_size: .
cdr3_nt: TGTGCCAGCAGTTATAAGGACTATGGCTACACCTTC
cdr3_aa: CASSYKDYGYTF

v_call: TRBV29-1
d_call: .
j_call: TRBJ2-3
clone_size: many
cdr3_nt: TGCAGCGTTGGCAACAGACTCACAGATACGCAGTATTTT
cdr3_aa: CSVGNRLTDTQYF

v_call: TRBV20-1
d_call: TRBD2
j_call: TRBJ2-1
clone_size: many
cdr3_nt: TGCAGTGCCCCCGGACTAGCGGGATACAATGAGCAGTTCTTC
cdr3_aa: CSAPGLAGYNEQFF

v_call: TRBV12-3/TRBV12-4
d_call: .
j_call: TRBJ2-6
clone_size: few
cdr3_nt: TGTGCCAGCAGGAGAGGCGGCTCTGGGGCCAACGTCCTGACTTTC
cdr3_aa: CASRRGGSGANVLTF

v_call: TRBV2
d_call: TRBD1
j_call: TRBJ2-5
clone_size: many
cdr3_nt: TGTGCCAGCAGAGGGGGACAGAAAGAGACCCAGTACTTC
cdr3_aa: CASRGGQKETQYF

v_call: TRBV5-1
d_call: TRBD2
j_call: TRBJ2-5
clone_size: .
cdr3_nt: TGCGCCAGCAGCTTACCTAGCGGGAAAGAGACCCAGTACTTC
cdr3_aa: CASSLPSGKETQYF

v_call: TRBV28
d_call: TRBD1
j_call: TRBJ2-3
clone_size: many
cdr3_nt: TGTGCCAGCTTCCCCAGGGGGCTAGTAGGCACAGATACGCAGTATTTT
cdr3_aa: CASFPRGLVGTDTQYF

v_call: TRBV14
d_call: TRBD1
j_call: TRBJ1-1
clone_size: .
cdr3_nt: TGTGCCAGCAGCCAAAGCCGGACAGGGAACATGAACACTGAAGCTTTCTTT
cdr3_aa: CASSQSRTGNMNTEAFF

v_call: TRBV7-9
d_call: TRBD2
j_call: TRBJ2-7
clone_size: .
cdr3_nt: TGTGCCAGCAGCGGGGGGACTAGCGGGAGCCCGGGGATCTTC
cdr3_aa: CASSGGTSGSPGIF

v_call: TRBV5-1
d_call: TRBD1
j_call: TRBJ1-2
clone_size: many
cdr3_nt: TGCGCCAGCAGCACCGGACAGGGGAGCTTTGGCTACACCTTC
cdr3_aa: CASSTGQGSFGYTF

v_call: TRBV20-1
d_call: TRBD1
j_call: TRBJ2-7
clone_size: few
cdr3_nt: TGCAGTACGGGACAGGGGCAACTAGAGCAGTACTTC
cdr3_aa: CSTGQGQLEQYF

v_call: TRBV5-6
d_call: .
j_call: TRBJ2-2
clone_size: few
cdr3_nt: TGTGCCAGCAGCTTGCCAGACACCGGGGAGCTGTTTTTT
cdr3_aa: CASSLPDTGELFF

v_call: TRBV7-9
d_call: .
j_call: TRBJ2-1
clone_size: many
cdr3_nt: TGTGCCAGCAGCTTAGATCCGGACAATGAGCAGTTCTTC
cdr3_aa: CASSLDPDNEQFF

v_call: TRBV28
d_call: TRBD1
j_call: TRBJ1-1
clone_size: many
cdr3_nt: TGTGCCAGCACCCTGCCCCCACAGGGGGACACTGAAGCTTTCTTT
cdr3_aa: CASTLPPQGDTEAFF

v_call: TRBV27
d_call: TRBD2
j_call: TRBJ2-1
clone_size: many
cdr3_nt: TGTGCCAGCAGTTTACCAGCGGGAACGGTCAATGAGCAGTTCTTC
cdr3_aa: CASSLPAGTVNEQFF

v_call: TRBV4-2
d_call: TRBD1
j_call: TRBJ1-1
clone_size: many
cdr3_nt: TGTGCCAGCAGCCTTGAACCGGGGACAGTCAACACTGAAGCTTTCTTT
cdr3_aa: CASSLEPGTVNTEAFF